This T cell receptor beta chain is from a study of T cells in Graves' hyperthyroidism and ophthalmopathy. Study overall: Before any treatment, at initial diagnosis, peripheral blood was collected.

Per germline, CDR1 SEHNR and CDR2 FQNEAQ (reference sequence). The CDR3 loop spans 15 amino acids. J gave up 4 bases and V 5 bases, and 8 bases lay outside the gene matches. On this clonotype: The antigen remains undetermined.

The source of the PBMCs was around 9 ml of fresh peripheral blood. Amplification of TCR beta CDR3 regions used RNA as the template. The HTBI primer set was used in a first-round RT-PCR of the TCR CDR3. Via MiXCR, TCRdb re-called the multiplex PCR reads, giving one row per CDR3 protein. The table has hundreds of thousands of distinct CDR3 sequences, 15% to 18% seen once. Study-wide results and caveats: Blood also carried most thyroid clonotypes expanded above 0.001.

Sequences were obtained from blood. This TCR came from a woman aged 18-29 years with Graves' hyperthyroidism that later progressed to Graves' ophthalmopathy. The chain recombines TRBV7-9 with TRBJ2-5; 9 bases align to TRBD1. The CDR3 loop is CASSLRDRALETQYF. The CDR3 DNA reads TGTGCCAGCAGCCTACGGGACAGGGCGCTAGAGACCCAGTACTTC.